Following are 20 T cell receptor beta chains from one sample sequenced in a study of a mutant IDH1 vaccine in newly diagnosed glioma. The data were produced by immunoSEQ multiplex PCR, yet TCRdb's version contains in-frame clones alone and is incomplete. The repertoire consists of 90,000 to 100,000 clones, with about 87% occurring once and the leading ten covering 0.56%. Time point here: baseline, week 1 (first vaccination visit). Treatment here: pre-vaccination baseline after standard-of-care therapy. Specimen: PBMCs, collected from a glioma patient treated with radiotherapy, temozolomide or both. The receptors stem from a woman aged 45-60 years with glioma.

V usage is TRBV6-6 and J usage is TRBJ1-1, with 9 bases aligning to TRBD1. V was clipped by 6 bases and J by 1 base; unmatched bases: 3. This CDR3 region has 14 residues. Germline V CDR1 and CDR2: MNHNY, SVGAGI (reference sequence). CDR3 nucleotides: TGTGCCAGCAGACCGACAGGGGGGAACACTGAAGCTTTCTTT. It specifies CASRPTGGNTEAFF.

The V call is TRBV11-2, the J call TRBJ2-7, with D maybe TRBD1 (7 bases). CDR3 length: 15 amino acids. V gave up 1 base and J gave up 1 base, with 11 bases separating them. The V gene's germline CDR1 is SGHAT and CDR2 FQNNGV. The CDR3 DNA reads TGTGCCAGCAGCTTAGTCAGGGGGGTTTCCTACGAGCAGTACTTC. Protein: CASSLVRGVSYEQYF.

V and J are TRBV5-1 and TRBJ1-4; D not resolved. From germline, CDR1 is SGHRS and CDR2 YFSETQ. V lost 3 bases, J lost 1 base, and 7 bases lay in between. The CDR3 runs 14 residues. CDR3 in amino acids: CASSSGLTNEKLFF. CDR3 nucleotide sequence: TGCGCCAGCAGCTCGGGGTTAACTAATGAAAAACTGTTTTTT.

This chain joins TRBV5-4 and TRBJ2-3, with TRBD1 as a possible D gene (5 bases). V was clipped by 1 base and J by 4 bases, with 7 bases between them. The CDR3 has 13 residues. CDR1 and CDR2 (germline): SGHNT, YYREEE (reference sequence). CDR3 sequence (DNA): TGTGCCAGCAGCTTGAGGGGCCCAGATACGCAGTATTTT. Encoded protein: CASSLRGPDTQYF.

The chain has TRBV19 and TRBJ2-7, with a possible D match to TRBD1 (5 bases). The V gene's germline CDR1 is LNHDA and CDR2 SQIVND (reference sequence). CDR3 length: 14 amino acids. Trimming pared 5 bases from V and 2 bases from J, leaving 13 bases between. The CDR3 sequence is CASSSRVVPYEQYF. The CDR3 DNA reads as TGTGCCAGTAGTTCCAGGGTTGTCCCCTACGAGCAGTACTTC.

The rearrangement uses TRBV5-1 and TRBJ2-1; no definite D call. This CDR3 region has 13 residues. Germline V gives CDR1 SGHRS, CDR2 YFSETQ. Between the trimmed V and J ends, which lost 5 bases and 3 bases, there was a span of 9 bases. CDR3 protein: CASSADLYNEQFF. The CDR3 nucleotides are TGCGCCAGCAGTGCGGACCTCTACAATGAGCAGTTCTTC.

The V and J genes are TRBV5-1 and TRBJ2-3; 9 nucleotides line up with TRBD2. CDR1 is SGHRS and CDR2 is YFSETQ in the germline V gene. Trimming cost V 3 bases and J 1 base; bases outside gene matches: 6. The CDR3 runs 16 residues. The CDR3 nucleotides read TGCGCCAGCAGCTCATTAGCGGGAGTGGGCACAGATACGCAGTATTTT. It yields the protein CASSSLAGVGTDTQYF.

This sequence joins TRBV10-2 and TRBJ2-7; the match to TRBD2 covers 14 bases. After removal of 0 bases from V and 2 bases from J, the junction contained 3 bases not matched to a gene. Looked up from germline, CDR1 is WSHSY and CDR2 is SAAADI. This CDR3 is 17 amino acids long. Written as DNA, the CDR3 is TGCGCCAGCAGTGAGTCCATGACTAGCGGGAGGGCCTACGAGCAGTACTTC. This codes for CASSESMTSGRAYEQYF.

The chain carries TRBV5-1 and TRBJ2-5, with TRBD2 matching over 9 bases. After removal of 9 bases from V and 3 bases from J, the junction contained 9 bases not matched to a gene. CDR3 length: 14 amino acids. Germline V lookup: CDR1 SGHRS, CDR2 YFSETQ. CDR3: CATTYSGREETQYF. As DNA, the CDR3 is TGCGCCACCACGTATAGCGGGAGAGAAGAGACCCAGTACTTC.

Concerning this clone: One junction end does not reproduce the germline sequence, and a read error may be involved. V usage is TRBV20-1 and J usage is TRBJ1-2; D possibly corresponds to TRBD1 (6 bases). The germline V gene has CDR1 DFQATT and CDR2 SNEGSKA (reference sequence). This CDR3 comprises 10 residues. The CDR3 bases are TGCAGTGCTAGACAGGACGCACAGGGCTTC. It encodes CSARQDAQGF.

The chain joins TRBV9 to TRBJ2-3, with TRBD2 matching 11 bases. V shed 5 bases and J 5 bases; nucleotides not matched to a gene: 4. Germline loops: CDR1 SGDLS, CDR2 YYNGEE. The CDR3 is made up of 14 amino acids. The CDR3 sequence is CASRSLAGGDTQYF. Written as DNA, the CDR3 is TGTGCCAGCAGATCCCTAGCGGGAGGAGATACGCAGTATTTT. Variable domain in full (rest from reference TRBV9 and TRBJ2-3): DSGVTQTPKHLITATGQRVTLRCSPRSGDLSVYWYQQSLDQGLQFLIQYYNGEERAKGNILERFSAQQFPDLHSELNLSSLELGDSALYFCASRSLAGGDTQYFGPGTRLTVL.

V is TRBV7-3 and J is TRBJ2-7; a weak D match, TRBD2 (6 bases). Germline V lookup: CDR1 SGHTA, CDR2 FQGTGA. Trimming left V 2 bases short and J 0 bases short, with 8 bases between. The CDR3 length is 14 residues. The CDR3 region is CASSLVGGSYEQYF. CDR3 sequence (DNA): TGTGCCAGCAGCTTAGTCGGGGGCTCCTACGAGCAGTACTTC.

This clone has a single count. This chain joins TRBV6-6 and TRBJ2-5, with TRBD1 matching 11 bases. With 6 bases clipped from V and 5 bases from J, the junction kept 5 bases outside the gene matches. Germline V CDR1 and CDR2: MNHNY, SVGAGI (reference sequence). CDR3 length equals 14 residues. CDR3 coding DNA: TGTGCCAGCAGCCGGACAGGGGGCAGCGAGACCCAGTACTTC. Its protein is CASSRTGGSETQYF.

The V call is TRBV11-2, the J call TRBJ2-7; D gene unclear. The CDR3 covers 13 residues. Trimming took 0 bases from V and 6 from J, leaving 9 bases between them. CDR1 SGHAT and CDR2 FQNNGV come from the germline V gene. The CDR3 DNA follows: TGTGCCAGCAGCTTAGATACTAATCTCGAGCAGTACTTC. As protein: CASSLDTNLEQYF. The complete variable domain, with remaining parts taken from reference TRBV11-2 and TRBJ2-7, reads EAGVAQSPRYKIIEKRQSVAFWCNPISGHATLYWYQQILGQGPKLLIQFQNNGVVDDSQLPKDRFSAERLKGVDSTLKIQPAKLEDSAVYLCASSLDTNLEQYFGPGTRLTVT.

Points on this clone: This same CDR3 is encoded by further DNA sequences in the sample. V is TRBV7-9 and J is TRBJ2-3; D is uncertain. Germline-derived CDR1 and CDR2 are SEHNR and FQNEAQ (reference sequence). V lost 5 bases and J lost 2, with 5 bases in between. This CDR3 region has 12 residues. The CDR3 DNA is TGTGCCAGCAGCCCAATCACAGATACGCAGTATTTT. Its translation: CASSPITDTQYF.

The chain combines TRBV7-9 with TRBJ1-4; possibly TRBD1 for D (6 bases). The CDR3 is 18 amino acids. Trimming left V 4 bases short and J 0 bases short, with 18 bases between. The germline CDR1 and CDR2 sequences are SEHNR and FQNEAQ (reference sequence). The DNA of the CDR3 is TGTGCCAGCAGCTCCCTAGCGACAGGACTGGCAACTAATGAAAAACTGTTTTTT. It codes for CASSSLATGLATNEKLFF.

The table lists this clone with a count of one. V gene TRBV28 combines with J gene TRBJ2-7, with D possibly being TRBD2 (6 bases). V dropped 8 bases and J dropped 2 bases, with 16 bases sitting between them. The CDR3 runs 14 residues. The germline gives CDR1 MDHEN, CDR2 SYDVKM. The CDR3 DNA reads TGTGCCAGCTCTTGGGGGACGGGAGCCTACGAGCAGTACTTC. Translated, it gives CASSWGTGAYEQYF.

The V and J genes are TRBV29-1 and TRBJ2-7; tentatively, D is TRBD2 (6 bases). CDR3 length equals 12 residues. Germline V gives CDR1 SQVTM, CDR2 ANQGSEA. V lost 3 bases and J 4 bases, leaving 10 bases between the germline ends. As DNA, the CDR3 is TGCAGCGTTGATGGGACTGGATACGAGCAGTACTTC. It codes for CSVDGTGYEQYF.

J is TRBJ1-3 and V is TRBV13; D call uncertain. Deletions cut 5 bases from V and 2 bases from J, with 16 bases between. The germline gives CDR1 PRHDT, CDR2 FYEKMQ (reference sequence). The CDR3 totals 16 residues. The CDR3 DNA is TGTGCCAGCAGCCAACCTCGGCTGGACGCTGGAAACACCATATATTTT. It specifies CASSQPRLDAGNTIYF. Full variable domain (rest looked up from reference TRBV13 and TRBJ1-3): AAGVIQSPRHLIKEKRETATLKCYPIPRHDTVYWYQQGPGQDPQFLISFYEKMQSDKGSIPDRFSAQQFSDYHSELNMSSLELGDSALYFCASSQPRLDAGNTIYFGEGSWLTVV.

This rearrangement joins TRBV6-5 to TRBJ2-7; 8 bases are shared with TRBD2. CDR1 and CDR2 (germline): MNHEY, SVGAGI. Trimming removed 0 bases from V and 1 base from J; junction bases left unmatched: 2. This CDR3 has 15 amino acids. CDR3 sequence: CASSYSSGKSYEQYF. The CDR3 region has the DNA TGTGCCAGCAGTTACTCTAGCGGGAAATCCTACGAGCAGTACTTC.